These T cell receptor beta chains were read from a single sample in a study of radiation and T cells in renal cell carcinoma. Produced via immunoSEQ multiplex PCR; TCRdb's table is partial and in-frame only. The table lists some 150,000 clones, 86% of them singletons. Here the sequenced sample was blood, taken from a patient whose treatment included radiotherapy and nephrectomy. These receptor sequences come from a woman aged 50 to 65 with renal cell carcinoma. The conserved cysteine and the conserved F or W are not part of the CDR3 here. The order of the fields is J gene, V gene, CDR3 protein.

TRBJ1-5	TRBV7-2	ASSSLGGDQPQH
TRBJ2-7	TRBV19	ASSIGSRAHEQY
TRBJ1-4	TRBV27	ASGPWATNEKLF
TRBJ1-2	TRBV29-1	SVGTGVGYT
TRBJ1-1	TRBV10-3	AIKASKDTEAF
TRBJ2-4	TRBV2	ASSEARWGAKNIQY
TRBJ1-1	TRBV6-5	ASKLQGGEAF
TRBJ1-1	TRBV6-5	ASSYSTNTEAF
TRBJ2-3	TRBV12-5	ASGLGITDTQY
TRBJ2-2	TRBV5-4	ASSADRIINTGELF
TRBJ2-3	TRBV2	ASNRQTDTQY
TRBJ2-1	TRBV5-1	ASSLVQAGGLNEQF
TRBJ1-2	TRBV20-1	SGQGGGYT
TRBJ1-4	TRBV6-1	ASSEGLGKLF
TRBJ2-3	TRBV5-1	ASSLDGSGDTQY
TRBJ2-5	TRBV5-6	ASSSRSGTGFQETQY
TRBJ1-2	TRBV5-4	ASSLSSGGRGYT
TRBJ2-5	TRBV11-2	ASSFGQRGETQY
TRBJ1-2	TRBV7-9	ASTRTGANGYT
TRBJ2-2	TRBV5-1	ASSLELAGGPNTGELF
TRBJ2-7	TRBV28	ASGSGRAYEQY
TRBJ2-7	TRBV11-1	ASSSWKGNYEQY
TRBJ2-5	TRBV18	ASSPPGQGRETQY
TRBJ2-1	TRBV11-2	ASSLEGNEQF
TRBJ2-3	TRBV6-6	ASSRTGGMSTDTQY
TRBJ2-2	TRBV7-8	ASSRSGGASGELF
TRBJ2-1	TRBV7-2	ATNENSGSSYNEQF
TRBJ2-3	TRBV4-2	ASSQDLGADTQY
TRBJ2-2	TRBV6-4	ASSVGGHPHAGELF
TRBJ2-6	TRBV7-8	ASSLDGRTISGANVLT
TRBJ1-4	TRBV4-1	ASALREPFATNEKLF
TRBJ2-7	TRBV9	ASSVGQHEQY
TRBJ1-3	TRBV18	ASSGQEYSGNTIY
TRBJ2-3	TRBV14	ASSQEVGQGTQY
TRBJ2-3	TRBV4-3	ASSQAGGQGGADTQY
TRBJ2-7	TRBV4-3	ASSPTLPSPQYEQY
TRBJ2-7	TRBV11-2	ASSPPREMGEQY
TRBJ1-3	TRBV7-2	ASSLGQINTIY
TRBJ1-1	TRBV10-3	AVGTGTGDLSEGTEAF
TRBJ2-3	TRBV9	ASSPLGLGVDTQY
TRBJ1-1	TRBV7-2	ASSLARGKGTEAF
TRBJ2-7	TRBV30	AWSQGARYEQY
TRBJ1-1	TRBV7-9	ASIVSADTEAF
TRBJ2-2	TRBV9	ASSVDHPRELF
TRBJ1-1	TRBV5-6	ASSLWAYEAF
TRBJ2-3	TRBV2	ASSEAGPAASDTQY
TRBJ1-4	TRBV25-1	ASSFGTSPVLGEKLF